The sequence of this T cell receptor (beta chain) was determined in a study of CD8 T cells in ankylosing spondylitis. This clonotype has ten or more counts. The CDR3 consists of 12 residues. Per the germline V gene, CDR1 is SQVTM and CDR2 is ANQGSEA. V shed 4 bases and J 2 bases; nucleotides not matched to a gene: 1. TCRdb re-derived calls from the 5' RACE reads in MiXCR, one entry per CDR3 protein. Here the sample spans 100,000 to 150,000 distinct CDR3 sequences, roughly an eighth being singletons. The TCR sequence derives from a female donor with ankylosing spondylitis or in good health (not recorded which). Material: blood, either unsorted or a sorted T cell fraction (not recorded which). The V and J genes are TRBV29-1 and TRBJ1-2; 7 bases are a match to TRBD1. The chain's CDR3 is CSVAQGNYGYTF. The CDR3 DNA is TGCAGCGTTGCACAGGGGAACTATGGCTACACCTTC.